These 30 T cell receptor beta chains came from one sample sequenced in a study of early T cells in non-severe SARS-CoV-2 infection (dated by TCRdb to about 2021). The library was prepared using 5' RACE. The reads were generated on a NextSeq 500. Through fastp at Q25 and MiXCR, TCRdb rebuilt clones from the public reads, retaining in-frame beta chains. Here each entry gathers all rows of one CDR3 protein and keeps the most common genes and DNA. Within this sample are around 33,000 distinct CDR3 sequences, with about 4.6% of them counted one time only. The biggest ten clones account for 9% to 13% of the sample. Sequencing input: whole blood. These receptors came from an adult who was a healthcare worker with PCR-confirmed SARS-CoV-2 infection or an uninfected control (not recorded which).

The sample holds many counts of this clonotype. CDR3 sequence: CASSLTRRAVETQYF. The CDR3 nucleotides read TGTGCCAGCAGCTTAACGCGGAGGGCGGTCGAGACCCAGTACTTC. The chain carries TRBV7-9 and TRBJ2-5, with D possibly being TRBD2 (6 bases). The CDR3 is 15 amino acids. Deletions cut 2 bases from V and 5 bases from J, with 15 bases between. Germline V gene data show CDR1 as SEHNR and CDR2 as FQNEAQ (reference sequence).

V and J are TRBV29-1 and TRBJ2-7, with D perhaps assigned TRBD1 or TRBD2 (5 bases each). Between the trimmed V and J ends, which lost 7 bases and 6 bases, there was a span of 16 bases. The germline V gene has CDR1 SQVTM and CDR2 ANQGSEA. This CDR3 spans 12 amino acids. CDR3 in DNA: TGCAGCGCGGGGCAGGGTGAAGGCGAGCAGTACTTC. It specifies CSAGQGEGEQYF.

This chain uses TRBV5-1 with TRBJ2-3; no reliable D call. CDR1 is SGHRS and CDR2 is YFSETQ in the germline V gene. Trimming shortened V by 4 bases and J by 0 bases, and 12 bases separated the two germline ends. The CDR3 runs 15 residues. The CDR3 sequence is CASSPGELSTDTQYF. The CDR3 nucleotides are TGCGCCAGCAGCCCGGGTGAACTCAGCACAGATACGCAGTATTTT.

V usage is TRBV28 and J usage is TRBJ2-5; D not resolved. Trimming removed 3 bases from V and 8 bases from J, with 13 bases in between. Germline loops: CDR1 MDHEN, CDR2 SYDVKM. The CDR3 is 13 residues long. CDR3 protein: CASSFWAAVTQYF. In nucleotides, the CDR3 is TGTGCCAGCAGTTTTTGGGCCGCTGTAACCCAGTACTTC. Filled out from reference TRBV28 and TRBJ2-5, the complete variable domain reads DVKVTQSSRYLVKRTGEKVFLECVQDMDHENMFWYRQDPGLGLRLIYFSYDVKMKEKGDIPEGYSVSREKKERFSLILESASTNQTSMYLCASSFWAAVTQYFGPGTRLLVL.

This chain joins TRBV7-8 and TRBJ2-1; 10 nucleotides agree with TRBD2. V was pared by 5 bases and J by 10 bases, with 14 bases of the junction left unmatched. The CDR3 sequence is 16 residues long. CDR1 is SGHVS and CDR2 is FQNEAQ in the germline V gene. The CDR3 reads CASSQLTAGGPKEQFF. CDR3 in DNA: TGTGCCAGCAGCCAGTTAACAGCGGGGGGGCCCAAAGAGCAGTTCTTC.

This clonotype was seen at least ten times. The chain has TRBV12-3 or TRBV12-4 and TRBJ2-2; D is possibly TRBD2 (6 bases). V was pared by 2 bases and J by 4 bases, with 17 bases between. This CDR3 is built from 17 residues. CDR3 in amino acids: CASSLYDLGTRTGELFF. Written as DNA, the CDR3 is TGTGCCAGCAGTTTATATGACTTGGGGACTCGCACCGGGGAGCTGTTTTTT.

This clonotype has ten or more counts. The chain joins TRBV11-2 to TRBJ2-1; 8 bases are a match to TRBD2. The J segment lost 7 bases and the V segment lost 5 bases, leaving 10 bases of the junction unmatched. The germline gives CDR1 SGHAT, CDR2 FQNNGV. CDR3 length equals 15 residues. The CDR3 spells CASSPRVTGGNEQFF. The CDR3 nucleotides read TGTGCCAGCAGCCCCCGAGTGACGGGAGGGAATGAGCAGTTCTTC.

This clonotype was observed many times. V and J are TRBV14 and TRBJ2-6; possibly TRBD1 or TRBD2 for D (5 bases each). V was cut by 4 bases and J by 2 bases, with 15 bases left in between. Per germline, CDR1 SGHDN and CDR2 FVKESK. CDR3 length equals 17 residues. The chain's CDR3 is CASSLPGRKTGANVLTF. The CDR3, as DNA: TGTGCCAGCAGCCTGCCGGGACGGAAAACTGGGGCCAACGTCCTGACTTTC.

V and J are TRBV3-1 and TRBJ2-1; TRBD2 might be the D (6 bases). CDR1 is LGHDT, CDR2 YNNKEL, per germline (reference sequence). The CDR3 is made up of 14 amino acids. V was clipped by 3 bases and J by 8 bases, with 14 bases between them. The CDR3 here is CASSHRTSLDEQFF. The CDR3 coding sequence is TGTGCCAGCAGCCACCGTACTAGCTTGGATGAGCAGTTCTTC.

In its sample, this clonotype was seen many times. CDR3 in amino acids: CASSVEGASAYNEQFF. CDR3 DNA sequence: TGTGCCAGCAGCGTAGAGGGGGCTAGCGCCTACAATGAGCAGTTCTTC. V gene TRBV9 combines with J gene TRBJ2-1; possibly TRBD1 for D (7 bases). This CDR3 region has 16 residues. Germline CDR1 and CDR2: SGDLS and YYNGEE. The germline V and J ends were trimmed by 0 bases and 2 bases, with 12 bases remaining between them. Combining the CDR3 with reference TRBV9 and TRBJ2-1 gives the whole variable domain DSGVTQTPKHLITATGQRVTLRCSPRSGDLSVYWYQQSLDQGLQFLIQYYNGEERAKGNILERFSAQQFPDLHSELNLSSLELGDSALYFCASSVEGASAYNEQFFGPGTRLTVL.

This clonotype showed up many times. CDR3 protein: CASSLAGGVETQYF. The CDR3 nucleotides read TGTGCCAGCAGTTTAGCGGGAGGAGTGGAGACCCAGTACTTC. The chain recombines TRBV12-3 or TRBV12-4 with TRBJ2-5, with TRBD2 as a possible D gene (6 bases). The V gene lost 0 bases and the J gene lost 5 bases, with 10 bases spanning the gap. This CDR3 region has 14 residues.

This clonotype was observed a handful of times. This chain links TRBV27 with TRBJ2-7; 8 bases align to TRBD1. Germline assignment: CDR1 MNHEY and CDR2 SMNVEV (reference sequence). CDR3 size: 17 residues. The J segment lost 4 bases and the V segment lost 4 bases, leaving 15 bases of the junction unmatched. The CDR3 sequence: CASSSTPWAGGWYEQYF. The CDR3, as DNA: TGTGCCAGCAGTTCAACGCCTTGGGCAGGGGGCTGGTACGAGCAGTACTTC.

This clonotype was recorded a few times. The chain joins TRBV5-6 to TRBJ2-4, with TRBD2 matching 10 bases. CDR1 and CDR2 (germline): SGHDT, YYEEEE. J gave up 7 bases and V 2 bases, and 6 bases lay outside the gene matches. CDR3 length: 15 amino acids. CDR3 nucleotides: TGTGCCAGCAGCTTTTTTCTAGCGGGGGTTAACATTCAGTACTTC. This codes for CASSFFLAGVNIQYF.

In this sample, this clonotype turned up many times. J is TRBJ1-5 and V is TRBV7-3; D not resolved. In germline, CDR1 is SGHTA, CDR2 FQGTGA. Trimming left V 0 bases short and J 5 bases short, with 5 bases between. This CDR3 contains 13 residues. The CDR3 reads CASSLTRDQPQHF. CDR3 nucleotides: TGTGCCAGCAGCTTAACGCGGGATCAGCCCCAGCATTTT.

This clonotype came up a few times. The chain carries TRBV9 and TRBJ2-2, with a weak D call TRBD1 (5 bases). The ends were cut back, 1 base at V and 4 bases at J, with 11 bases in the middle. The CDR3 loop spans 15 amino acids. Looked up from germline, CDR1 is SGDLS and CDR2 is YYNGEE. CDR3 region: CASSVSQGSTGELFF. CDR3 coding DNA: TGTGCCAGCAGCGTATCCCAGGGATCCACCGGGGAGCTGTTTTTT.

V usage is TRBV20-1 and J usage is TRBJ2-3, with unresolved D. Trimming removed 4 bases at V and 3 bases at J, with 11 bases between. CDR1 and CDR2 (germline): DFQATT, SNEGSKA (reference sequence). This CDR3 contains 13 residues. Here the CDR3 reads CSATLLVTDTQYF. The CDR3 nucleotides are TGCAGTGCTACGTTATTGGTGACAGATACGCAGTATTTT.

This chain joins TRBV4-1 and TRBJ2-7, with TRBD1 matching over 8 bases. The J segment lost 5 bases and the V segment lost 0 bases, leaving 12 bases of the junction unmatched. CDR3 length: 17 residues. Germline values: CDR1 MGHRA, CDR2 YSYEKL. The CDR3 bases are TGCGCCAGCAGCCAAGAATCAGGACAGGGCCCCAGGGACGAGCAGTACTTC. The encoded protein is CASSQESGQGPRDEQYF.

This clonotype was counted many times. The chain is built from TRBV28 and TRBJ1-2; TRBD1 matches 8 bases. Trimming at V came to 5 bases and at J to 5 bases, leaving 10 bases not matched to a gene. Germline assignment: CDR1 MDHEN and CDR2 SYDVKM. The CDR3 runs 15 residues. As DNA, the CDR3 is TGTGCCAGCAGTAACACTCCGGGACAGGCATATGGCTACACCTTC. Protein: CASSNTPGQAYGYTF.

This clonotype is medium-sized (0.01 to 0.1%) within its sample. The V call is TRBV7-6, the J call TRBJ2-3; maybe TRBD2 (6 bases). Trimming took off 5 bases at V and 0 bases at J, with 12 bases between the two ends. Germline-derived CDR1 and CDR2 are SGHVS and FNYEAQ. This CDR3 has 15 residues. Here the CDR3 DNA reads TGTGCCAGCAGCGCGACCGGGACTAGCACAGATACGCAGTATTTT. It encodes CASSATGTSTDTQYF.

This clonotype has a count of ten or more. The chain uses TRBV4-1 and TRBJ2-7; D remains unclear. Trimming removed 1 base from V and 4 bases from J, with 14 bases in between. CDR3 length equals 15 residues. Germline lookup yields CDR1 MGHRA and CDR2 YSYEKL. In DNA form, the CDR3 reads TGCGCCAGCAGCCAAGGGACCTGGACCTCTTACGAGCAGTACTTC. Amino acid sequence: CASSQGTWTSYEQYF.

This clonotype has ten or more counts. CDR3 DNA sequence: TGTGCCAGCAGCCGAAGAAAGGGGGCTTCCATCGTCAATGAGCAGTTCTTC. It is translated as CASSRRKGASIVNEQFF. This chain links TRBV14 with TRBJ2-1; 7 bases are shared with TRBD1. The V gene end was trimmed by 4 bases and the J gene end by 6 bases; junction bases not matched to a gene: 15. CDR1 is SGHDN and CDR2 is FVKESK in the germline V gene. The CDR3 is 17 residues long. The full variable domain, rest sourced from reference TRBV14 and TRBJ2-1, is EAGVTQFPSHSVIEKGQTVTLRCDPISGHDNLYWYRRVMGKEIKFLLHFVKESKQDESGMPNNRFLAERTGGTYSTLKVQPAELEDSGVYFCASSRRKGASIVNEQFFGPGTRLTVL.

The rearrangement links TRBV5-1 to TRBJ2-4, with D tentatively TRBD2 (5 bases). With 3 bases removed from V and 0 bases from J, the gap between germline ends came to 13 bases. In germline, CDR1 is SGHRS, CDR2 YFSETQ. The CDR3 is 16 residues long. CDR3 coding DNA: TGCGCCAGCAGCTCGGGGTTACCCTTAGCCAAAAACATTCAGTACTTC. As protein: CASSSGLPLAKNIQYF.

This clonotype was seen many times. The chain recombines TRBV7-9 with TRBJ2-5; D gene ambiguous. The CDR3 covers 13 residues. CDR1 and CDR2 (germline): SEHNR, FQNEAQ (reference sequence). V lost 5 bases to trimming and J lost 5 bases, with 12 bases between them. CDR3 nucleotide sequence: TGTGCCAGCAGCCCTGGTGTGGGGGAGACCCAGTACTTC. Translating it yields CASSPGVGETQYF.

This clonotype was picked up many times. This chain connects TRBV29-1 to TRBJ2-1; tentative D call: TRBD2 (7 bases). The V and J ends lost 5 bases and 7 bases respectively, with 27 bases between them. Looked up from germline, CDR1 is SQVTM and CDR2 is ANQGSEA. CDR3 length: 17 residues. CDR3 sequence: CSVLKRGGGALENEQFF. CDR3 in DNA: TGCAGCGTTCTGAAAAGAGGGGGGGGCGCGCTGGAAAATGAGCAGTTCTTC.

In this sample, this clonotype is medium-sized. DNA of the CDR3: TGCAGCGTTACCCCGGTCGGGAGGGGCCCAGATACGCAGTATTTT. Translated: CSVTPVGRGPDTQYF. This chain links TRBV29-1 with TRBJ2-3, with 8 bases matching TRBD2. Trimming removed 5 bases from V and 4 bases from J; junction bases left unmatched: 11. This CDR3 is built from 15 residues. From germline, CDR1 is SQVTM and CDR2 ANQGSEA.

This clonotype has a count of ten or more. The chain links TRBV6-1 to TRBJ1-5; D ambiguous. V lost 0 bases, J lost 9 bases, and 15 bases lay in between. This CDR3 has 15 residues. Germline V gene data show CDR1 as MNHNS and CDR2 as SASEGT. CDR3: CASSEALGGSRPQHF. In nucleotides, the CDR3 is TGTGCCAGCAGTGAAGCGCTAGGTGGCTCTCGGCCCCAGCATTTT.

This clonotype was seen repeatedly, ten times or more. The rearrangement uses TRBV7-2 and TRBJ1-5; 9 bases map to TRBD1. The junction had 4 bases not matched to a gene; V was cut back by 5 bases and J by 5 bases. The V gene's germline CDR1 is SGHTA and CDR2 FQGNSA. The CDR3 has 14 residues. The CDR3 loop is CASSPGTGYQPQHF. CDR3 DNA: TGTGCCAGCAGCCCTGGGACAGGGTATCAGCCCCAGCATTTT.

This clonotype was observed a handful of times. This chain joins TRBV2 and TRBJ2-7, with D uncertain. Trimming took off 4 bases at V and 4 bases at J, with 8 bases between the two ends. CDR3 length: 12 residues. Germline CDR1 reads SNHLY; CDR2 reads FYNNEI. The CDR3 nucleotides are TGTGCCAGCAGTGCTGAAAGTTACGAGCAGTACTTC. The encoded protein is CASSAESYEQYF.

This chain uses TRBV5-1 with TRBJ2-5; 7 positions agree with TRBD1. The germline CDR1 and CDR2 sequences are SGHRS and YFSETQ. V lost 2 bases and J lost 5; bases outside the gene matches: 6. CDR3 length: 14 residues. The CDR3 reads CASSLQGSTETQYF. The CDR3, as DNA: TGCGCCAGCAGCTTACAGGGGAGTACGGAGACCCAGTACTTC.

This clonotype showed up many times. The chain is built from TRBV4-1 and TRBJ2-7, with D maybe TRBD1 (6 bases). Germline CDR1 is MGHRA and CDR2 is YSYEKL. V dropped 4 bases and J dropped 2 bases, with 9 bases sitting between them. The CDR3 length is 13 residues. CDR3 in amino acids: CASSPGVTYEQYF. CDR3 nucleotides: TGCGCCAGCAGCCCAGGGGTCACCTACGAGCAGTACTTC.